A few counts support the clone carrying this TCR beta chain. Its target is unknown. The data stem from a study of T cell repertoires in cytomegalovirus infection. About the research overall: Signatures in public TCR beta sequences pointed to both CMV infection and matching HLA type. Study-level points and caveats: The cumulative frequency of public TCR beta families identified carriers of CMV plus the relevant HLA. The study found HLA-C-restricted CMV-specific TCR beta clonotypes dominating the ex vivo response.

The CDR3 length is 17 residues. V lost 3 bases and J lost 1; bases outside the gene matches: 9. Per the germline V gene, CDR1 is SGHVS and CDR2 is FQNEAQ. TCRdb ran MiXCR on the reads and lists one entry per CDR3 protein. This sample has roughly 730,000 distinct CDR3 sequences, with about 33% found just once. Sequenced material: cultured PBMCs, taken from culture after CMV antigen stimulation. This TCR derives from a human donor in good health (CMV status not recorded). Some clones in this sample may be carry-over from other donors' samples. The chain couples TRBV7-8 to TRBJ2-7, with TRBD1 matching 10 bases. The CDR3 coding sequence is TGTGCCAGCAGCTTGTATTCCGGGACAGGGGTTTCCTACGAGCAGTACTTC. Its translation is CASSLYSGTGVSYEQYF.